The rows below give T cell receptor beta chains drawn from one sample of a study of blood T cells in healthy people across ages. MiXCR was run by TCRdb on the 5' RACE reads, yielding one entry per CDR3 protein. The table has around 800,000 distinct CDR3 sequences, about half seen once; the top ten hold roughly 20%. The material sequenced was blood. The receptors come from a man older than 75 in good health. CDR3s include the opening cysteine and the closing phenylalanine or tryptophan. Fields, in order: J gene, clone size, V gene, D gene, CDR3 protein, CDR3 DNA. The D gene is left open where the match is weak. Clone size, where shown, is once, few, many, or a class for clones that have expanded.

J: TRBJ2-1
size: NA
V: TRBV7-8
D: NA
CDR3: CASSPRGGNPGEPYNEQFF
DNA: TGTGCCAGCAGCCCAAGGGGTGGGAATCCGGGAGAACCTTACAATGAGCAGTTCTTC

J: TRBJ2-7
size: few
V: TRBV29-1
D: NA
CDR3: CSVVGQGASLEQYF
DNA: TGCAGCGTTGTTGGGCAGGGAGCCTCTCTCGAGCAGTACTTC

J: TRBJ1-1
size: once
V: TRBV6-5
D: NA
CDR3: CASSPFGIDTPEAFF
DNA: TGTGCCAGCAGCCCGTTTGGCATAGACACCCCTGAAGCTTTCTTT

J: TRBJ2-1
size: NA
V: TRBV18
D: TRBD2
CDR3: CASSPRTRGQDEQFF
DNA: TGTGCCAGCTCACCGCGGACTAGAGGGCAAGATGAGCAGTTCTTC

J: TRBJ2-1
size: NA
V: TRBV28
D: NA
CDR3: CASSFHSGASYNEQFF
DNA: TGTGCCAGCAGTTTTCATAGCGGAGCCTCCTACAATGAGCAGTTCTTC

J: TRBJ1-6
size: few
V: TRBV2
D: NA
CDR3: CASSESVVYNSPLHF
DNA: TGTGCCAGCAGTGAATCGGTAGTCTATAATTCACCCCTCCACTTT

J: TRBJ2-3
size: NA
V: TRBV7-6
D: TRBD2
CDR3: CASSSQLAGNTPSTDTQYF
DNA: TGTGCCAGCAGCTCGCAACTAGCGGGGAATACTCCTAGCACAGATACGCAGTATTTT

J: TRBJ2-3
size: NA
V: TRBV6-2/TRBV6-3
D: TRBD2
CDR3: CATSLAGQTDTRYF
DNA: TGTGCCACCTCACTAGCGGGCCAGACAGATACGCGGTATTTT

J: TRBJ2-1
size: NA
V: TRBV9
D: NA
CDR3: CASSALGWVNAQFF
DNA: TGTGCCAGCAGCGCGCTGGGGTGGGTCAATGCGCAGTTCTTC

J: TRBJ2-4
size: NA
V: TRBV2
D: NA
CDR3: CASSQTEEQYF
DNA: TGTGCCAGCAGCCAGACGGAGGAGCAGTACTTC

J: TRBJ1-4
size: NA
V: TRBV5-1
D: TRBD1
CDR3: CASSVGTGVATNEKLFF
DNA: TGCGCCAGCAGCGTCGGGACAGGGGTTGCAACTAATGAAAAACTGTTTTTT

J: TRBJ1-6
size: NA
V: TRBV28
D: NA
CDR3: CASSSGSRNSPLHF
DNA: TGTGCCAGCTCTTCAGGGTCGAGAAATTCACCCCTCCACTTT

J: TRBJ1-2
size: many
V: TRBV5-1
D: TRBD1
CDR3: CASSSEGQGGGYTF
DNA: TGCGCCAGCAGCTCTGAGGGACAGGGAGGCGGCTACACCTTC

J: TRBJ2-7
size: many
V: TRBV27
D: TRBD2
CDR3: CASTPSGGNLYEQYF
DNA: TGTGCCAGCACTCCCAGCGGGGGCAACCTCTACGAGCAGTACTTC

J: TRBJ2-1
size: once
V: TRBV7-8
D: NA
CDR3: CASSLDSTGHEQFF
DNA: TGTGCCAGCAGCTTAGATTCTACGGGCCATGAGCAGTTCTTC

J: TRBJ1-5
size: NA
V: TRBV18
D: NA
CDR3: CASSEAGVGNQPQHF
DNA: TGTGCCAGCTCCGAGGCTGGGGTGGGCAATCAGCCCCAGCATTTT

J: TRBJ2-7
size: NA
V: TRBV5-1
D: TRBD1
CDR3: CAGSSAGTGSYEQYF
DNA: TGCGCCGGCAGCAGCGCCGGGACAGGCTCCTACGAGCAGTACTTC

J: TRBJ2-1
size: NA
V: TRBV14
D: NA
CDR3: CASSLAGQLSYNEQFF
DNA: TGTGCCAGCAGCCTAGCGGGACAGCTCTCGTACAATGAGCAGTTCTTC

J: TRBJ2-5
size: NA
V: TRBV20-1
D: TRBD2
CDR3: CSARGTSGRVETQYF
DNA: TGCAGTGCCCGGGGGACTAGCGGGAGGGTTGAGACCCAGTACTTC

J: TRBJ2-6
size: many
V: TRBV3-1
D: NA
CDR3: CASSQEGTASGANVLTF
DNA: TGTGCCAGCAGCCAAGAGGGGACGGCCTCTGGGGCCAACGTCCTGACTTTC

J: TRBJ2-1
size: NA
V: TRBV9
D: TRBD2
CDR3: CASSWGTIEVGINEQFF
DNA: TGTGCCAGCAGCTGGGGGACTATAGAAGTGGGAATCAATGAGCAGTTCTTC

J: TRBJ2-7
size: NA
V: TRBV20-1
D: NA
CDR3: CSARAALVGEQYF
DNA: TGCAGTGCTAGAGCCGCACTGGTAGGCGAGCAGTACTTC

J: TRBJ1-2
size: NA
V: TRBV6-1
D: TRBD1
CDR3: CASSTDRGNGYTF
DNA: TGTGCCAGCAGTACCGACAGGGGTAATGGCTACACCTTC

J: TRBJ2-7
size: many
V: TRBV14
D: NA
CDR3: CASSQVGLTREQYF
DNA: TGTGCCAGCAGTCAAGTCGGCCTGACGAGGGAGCAGTACTTC

J: TRBJ2-1
size: NA
V: TRBV28
D: NA
CDR3: CASSLNNQETQFF
DNA: TGTGCCAGCAGTTTGAATAACCAAGAGACCCAGTTCTTC

J: TRBJ2-7
size: few
V: TRBV7-9
D: TRBD2
CDR3: CASTLGAGLGEQYF
DNA: TGTGCCAGCACCCTCGGAGCGGGACTTGGAGAGCAGTACTTC

J: TRBJ2-5
size: NA
V: TRBV9
D: TRBD2
CDR3: CASSAGPTSGYNEQYF
DNA: TGTGCCAGCAGCGCTGGACCGACTAGCGGATACAATGAGCAGTACTTC

J: TRBJ2-1
size: NA
V: TRBV5-1
D: NA
CDR3: CASSFGQDNEQFF
DNA: TGCGCCAGCAGCTTCGGCCAGGACAATGAGCAGTTCTTC

J: TRBJ2-7
size: NA
V: TRBV7-2
D: NA
CDR3: CASGEGRAVSYEQYF
DNA: TGTGCCAGCGGAGAGGGACGAGCGGTTTCCTACGAGCAGTACTTC

J: TRBJ2-1
size: NA
V: TRBV21-1
D: NA
CDR3: CASSKAVRSQRPIYNEQFF
DNA: TGTGCCAGCAGCAAAGCCGTCAGGAGTCAGCGGCCAATCTACAATGAGCAGTTCTTC

J: TRBJ2-7
size: NA
V: TRBV28
D: NA
CDR3: CASSFPATEQYF
DNA: TGTGCCAGCAGTTTCCCGGCGACCGAGCAGTACTTC

J: TRBJ2-7
size: many
V: TRBV6-5
D: TRBD1
CDR3: CASSSNRQGYEQYF
DNA: TGTGCCAGCAGTTCTAACAGACAGGGCTACGAGCAGTACTTC

J: TRBJ2-1
size: few
V: TRBV6-1
D: NA
CDR3: CASSAVYDEQFF
DNA: TGTGCCAGCAGTGCGGTCTATGATGAGCAGTTCTTC

J: TRBJ1-1
size: NA
V: TRBV5-1
D: TRBD1
CDR3: CASSLSGTGNTEAFF
DNA: TGCGCCAGCAGCTTATCCGGGACAGGGAACACTGAAGCTTTCTTT

J: TRBJ2-3
size: NA
V: TRBV2
D: NA
CDR3: CATKAGATDTQYF
DNA: TGTGCCACCAAGGCAGGAGCCACAGATACGCAGTATTTT

J: TRBJ2-2
size: NA
V: TRBV20-1
D: NA
CDR3: CSAGRGTGELFF
DNA: TGCAGTGCCGGGCGTGGGACCGGGGAGCTGTTTTTT